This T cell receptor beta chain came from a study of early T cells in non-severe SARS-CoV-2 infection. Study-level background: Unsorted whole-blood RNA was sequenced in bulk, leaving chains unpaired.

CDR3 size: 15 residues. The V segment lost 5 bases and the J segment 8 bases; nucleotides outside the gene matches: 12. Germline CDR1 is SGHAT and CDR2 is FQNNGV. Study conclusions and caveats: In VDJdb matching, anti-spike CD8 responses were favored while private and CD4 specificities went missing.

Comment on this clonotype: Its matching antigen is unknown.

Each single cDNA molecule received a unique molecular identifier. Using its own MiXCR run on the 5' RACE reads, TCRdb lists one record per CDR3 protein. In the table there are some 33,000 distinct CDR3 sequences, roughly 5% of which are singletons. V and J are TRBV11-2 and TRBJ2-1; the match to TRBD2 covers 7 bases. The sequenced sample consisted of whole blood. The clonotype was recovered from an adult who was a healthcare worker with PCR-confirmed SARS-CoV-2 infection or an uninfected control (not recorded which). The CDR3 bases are TGTGCCAGCAGCCAAGACTGGACCACTAGCGATGAGCAGTTCTTC. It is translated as CASSQDWTTSDEQFF.